The T cell receptor (beta chain) under discussion was sequenced for a study of neurological immune-mediated disorders. Using its own MiXCR run on the 5' RACE reads, TCRdb lists one record per CDR3 protein. Among tens of thousands of distinct CDR3 sequences listed, approximately 10% were seen once. Time point: longitudinal time-point 1 (baseline). Unsorted libraries were derived from 2 million PBMCs stored at -80 C. V dropped 2 bases and J dropped 2; count of bases not matched to a gene: 12. Germline V lookup: CDR1 KGHSH, CDR2 LQKENI. CDR3 length: 18 residues. The chain joins TRBV18 to TRBJ2-3; TRBD1 matches 8 bases. The sequence derives from a man younger than 45 in good health. Sequenced sample: PBMCs. CDR3 amino acids: CASSPRKTGGTSTDTQYF. The CDR3 nucleotides are TGTGCCAGCTCACCAAGGAAAACAGGGGGGACTTCCACAGATACGCAGTATTTT.